These 23 T cell receptor beta chains came from one sample sequenced in a study of blood T cell repertoires in COVID-19. Assay used: immunoSEQ multiplex PCR; TCRdb lists only in-frame clones, some missing. This sample has around 100,000 clones; approximately 84% occur once, and the top ten carry 10% to 15%. The sequenced material came from peripheral blood. The source of these receptors is a human donor in a cohort sampled during active or convalescent COVID-19.

The rearrangement joins TRBV29-1 to TRBJ1-2; D gene ambiguous. This CDR3 is built from 12 residues. Deletions cut 3 bases from V and 1 base from J, with 6 bases between. The germline V gene has CDR1 SQVTM and CDR2 ANQGSEA. CDR3 protein: CSVDQNNYGYTF. The CDR3 DNA sequence: TGCAGCGTTGATCAGAATAACTATGGCTACACCTTC.

The J gene is TRBJ2-1, the V gene TRBV2, with 7 bases that match TRBD1. Germline values: CDR1 SNHLY, CDR2 FYNNEI. J was trimmed by 6 bases and V by 7 bases; bases with no gene match: 12. The CDR3 extends over 15 amino acids. The CDR3 loop reads CASKIDRAQTNEQFF. The CDR3 DNA sequence: TGTGCCAGCAAAATAGACAGGGCCCAAACCAATGAGCAGTTCTTC.

This clone was counted a few times. The CDR3, as DNA: TGTGCCACCAGTGATGGAGGGGCTGACAGGGACAATGAGCAGTTCTTC. Its translation is CATSDGGADRDNEQFF. The gene calls are TRBV24-1 and TRBJ2-1, with a tentative D call TRBD1 (7 bases). In germline, CDR1 is KGHDR, CDR2 SFDVKD. Deletions cut 3 bases from V and 5 bases from J, with 16 bases between. The CDR3 is 16 residues long.

This clone showed up just once. The chain is built from TRBV7-3 and TRBJ1-1; D is perhaps TRBD1 (5 bases). CDR1 and CDR2 (germline): SGHTA, FQGTGA. There are 15 residues in the CDR3. Trimming took off 1 base at V and 4 bases at J, with 13 bases between the two ends. The CDR3 loop reads CASSLNGGSGTEAFF. The CDR3 DNA sequence: TGTGCCAGCAGCTTAAACGGGGGTTCAGGCACTGAAGCTTTCTTT.

The chain is built from TRBV7-9 and TRBJ1-6; 7 positions agree with TRBD1. The CDR3 is 15 residues long. Germline values: CDR1 SEHNR, CDR2 FQNEAQ (reference sequence). The junction had 7 bases not matched to a gene; V was cut back by 4 bases and J by 7 bases. The CDR3 is CASSYTGAGNSPLHF. In DNA form, the CDR3 reads TGTGCCAGCAGCTATACAGGGGCGGGAAATTCACCCCTCCACTTT.

CDR3 sequence (DNA): TGTGCCAGCAGCTCCAGACTAGCGGTTTACAATGAGCAGTTCTTC. Translation: CASSSRLAVYNEQFF. The rearrangement links TRBV9 to TRBJ2-1; 9 nucleotides align to TRBD2. Per germline, CDR1 SGDLS and CDR2 YYNGEE. This CDR3 region has 15 residues. The trim removed 4 bases at V and 4 bases at J, leaving 6 bases unmatched.

CDR3 sequence: CAWSARGVTEAFF. The CDR3 DNA sequence: TGTGCCTGGAGTGCCCGGGGGGTCACTGAAGCTTTCTTT. The rearrangement joins TRBV30 to TRBJ1-1; weak D call: TRBD1 (5 bases). CDR1 is GTSNPN and CDR2 is SVGIG in the germline V gene (reference sequence). The CDR3 extends over 13 amino acids. The germline V and J ends were trimmed by 1 base and 4 bases, with 10 bases remaining between them.

The chain joins TRBV4-3 to TRBJ2-3; unclear D gene. CDR3 length equals 17 residues. CDR1 and CDR2 from the germline V gene are LGHNA and YSLEER. Deletions cut 4 bases from V and 0 bases from J, with 17 bases between. CDR3 residues: CASSPVVVRLSTDTQYF. As DNA, the CDR3 is TGCGCCAGCAGCCCGGTAGTGGTGCGGCTTAGCACAGATACGCAGTATTTT.

The rearrangement joins TRBV11-3 to TRBJ2-5; weak D call: TRBD1 (6 bases). The CDR3 totals 16 residues. CDR1 is SGHNT, CDR2 YENEEA, per germline. Between the trimmed V and J ends, which lost 4 bases and 0 bases, there was a span of 15 bases. In nucleotides, the CDR3 is TGTGCCAGCAGCTACCGGGACACCCGTTACCAAGAGACCCAGTACTTC. This gives the protein CASSYRDTRYQETQYF.

The CDR3 reads CASSQTHTGDYGYTF. CDR3 sequence (DNA): TGTGCCAGCAGCCAGACCCACACAGGGGACTATGGCTACACCTTC. The gene calls are TRBV6-5 and TRBJ1-2, with TRBD1 matching 7 bases. Germline V CDR1 and CDR2: MNHEY, SVGAGI. This CDR3 region has 15 residues. V was clipped by 6 bases and J by 3 bases; unmatched bases: 10.

The chain carries TRBV3-1 (or the pseudogene TRBV3-2) and TRBJ2-5, with 7 bases fitting TRBD2. The CDR3 extends over 16 amino acids. Losses at the gene ends were 1 base for V and 7 bases for J; bases not matched to a gene: 12. Germline-derived CDR1 and CDR2 are LGHDT and YNNKEL (reference sequence). As DNA, the CDR3 is TGTGCCAGCAGCCAAGCTAGTAGGGCTAGCGGTGGGACCCAGTACTTC. As protein: CASSQASRASGGTQYF.

The genes are TRBV5-1 and TRBJ2-3, with TRBD1 identical over 9 bases. The CDR3 loop spans 18 amino acids. The V gene end was trimmed by 0 bases and the J gene end by 0 bases; junction bases not matched to a gene: 8. CDR1 and CDR2 (germline): SGHRS, YFSETQ. The CDR3 DNA reads TGCGCCAGCAGCTTGGCCGGGACAGGGACCACTAGCACAGATACGCAGTATTTT. As protein: CASSLAGTGTTSTDTQYF.

The V and J genes are TRBV19 and TRBJ1-6; 10 bases fit TRBD1. The CDR3 is 16 amino acids. Germline-derived CDR1 and CDR2 are LNHDA and SQIVND (reference sequence). The V gene end was trimmed by 3 bases and the J gene end by 3 bases; junction bases not matched to a gene: 2. CDR3 sequence (DNA): TGTGCCAGTAGTATGGGACAGGGGAACTATAATTCACCCCTCCACTTT. Translated: CASSMGQGNYNSPLHF.

The rearrangement uses TRBV19 and TRBJ1-1; D call uncertain. Germline loops: CDR1 LNHDA, CDR2 SQIVND (reference sequence). The CDR3 consists of 15 residues. V lost 7 bases and J lost 4, with 19 bases in between. The CDR3 bases are TGTGCCAGTACCCCCGTTAGAGGCAGTAGCACTGAAGCTTTCTTT. It encodes CASTPVRGSSTEAFF.

The chain couples TRBV6-5 to TRBJ2-1; the match to TRBD1 covers 8 bases. There are 16 residues in the CDR3. The ends lost 0 bases at V and 2 bases at J; junction bases unmatched: 3. Germline lookup yields CDR1 MNHEY and CDR2 SVGAGI. The CDR3, as DNA: TGTGCCAGCAGTTACTCTCTACAGGGGGCCTACAATGAGCAGTTCTTC. Encoded protein: CASSYSLQGAYNEQFF.

The rearrangement links TRBV11-3 to TRBJ2-7; 9 bases align to TRBD2. Germline trimming cut 1 base from V and 7 bases from J; bases unmatched to any gene: 14. The CDR3 covers 17 residues. The germline gives CDR1 SGHNT, CDR2 YENEEA. As DNA, the CDR3 is TGTGCCAGCAGCTTAGCCTGGGCTAGCGGGGATCCCTTGGAGCAGTACTTC. Protein: CASSLAWASGDPLEQYF.

The gene calls are TRBV9 and TRBJ2-3; 9 nucleotides match TRBD2. CDR1 and CDR2 (germline): SGDLS, YYNGEE. J lost 1 base, V lost 3 bases, and 0 bases had no gene match. The length of the CDR3 is 14 residues. The CDR3: CASSASGGTDTQYF. The CDR3, as DNA: TGTGCCAGCAGCGCTAGCGGGGGCACAGATACGCAGTATTTT.

This clone has only a few counts. An end of the junction does not agree with germline; a read error may underlie this. The chain uses TRBV6-1 and TRBJ1-1; tentatively, D is TRBD1 (5 bases). Germline V gene sequence: CDR1 MNHNS, CDR2 SASEGT. The CDR3 is 14 residues long. The CDR3 loop reads CASREGGAGTEAFF. CDR3 sequence (DNA): TGTGCCAGCAGAGAAGGCGGGGCCGGCACTGAAGCTTTCTTT.

This clone was seen a few times. The chain links TRBV27 to TRBJ2-2; unclear D gene. Germline V gene lookup returns CDR1 MNHEY and CDR2 SMNVEV (reference sequence). The CDR3 spans 17 residues. The ends were cut back, 2 bases at V and 0 bases at J, with 13 bases in the middle. The CDR3 DNA reads TGTGCCAGCAGTTTACGTGGAGAACGTCCGAACACCGGGGAGCTGTTTTTT. Protein: CASSLRGERPNTGELFF.

The chain joins TRBV6-6 to TRBJ1-2; D may be TRBD1 (5 bases). V lost 6 bases and J 4 bases, leaving 9 bases between the germline ends. The CDR3 is 12 amino acids. Per the germline V gene, CDR1 is MNHNY and CDR2 is SVGAGI (reference sequence). CDR3 DNA sequence: TGTGCCAGCAGACAGGATATCTATGGCTACACCTTC. As protein: CASRQDIYGYTF.

This clone was recorded only once. The chain combines TRBV27 with TRBJ2-1; D perhaps matches TRBD1 (6 bases). The ends were cut back, 7 bases at V and 5 bases at J, with 12 bases in the middle. The CDR3 length is 13 residues. Per the germline V gene, CDR1 is MNHEY and CDR2 is SMNVEV (reference sequence). The CDR3 spells CASNTGINNEQFF. The CDR3 DNA is TGTGCCAGCAATACAGGGATCAACAATGAGCAGTTCTTC.

This chain links TRBV25-1 with TRBJ1-2; D ambiguous. This CDR3 has 12 amino acids. Germline V gene lookup returns CDR1 MGHDK and CDR2 SYGVNS. Trimming took off 3 bases at V and 3 bases at J, with 5 bases between the two ends. The CDR3 spells CASSDDYYGYTF. DNA for the CDR3: TGTGCCAGCAGTGATGACTACTATGGCTACACCTTC.

The chain joins TRBV5-6 to TRBJ1-5; D unresolved. Trimming removed 1 base from V and 0 bases from J, with 11 bases in between. This CDR3 has 16 amino acids. CDR1 is SGHDT and CDR2 is YYEEEE in the germline V gene. The DNA for the CDR3 is TGTGCCAGCAGCTTGTGGTCAGTTAATAGCAATCAGCCCCAGCATTTT. Residues: CASSLWSVNSNQPQHF.